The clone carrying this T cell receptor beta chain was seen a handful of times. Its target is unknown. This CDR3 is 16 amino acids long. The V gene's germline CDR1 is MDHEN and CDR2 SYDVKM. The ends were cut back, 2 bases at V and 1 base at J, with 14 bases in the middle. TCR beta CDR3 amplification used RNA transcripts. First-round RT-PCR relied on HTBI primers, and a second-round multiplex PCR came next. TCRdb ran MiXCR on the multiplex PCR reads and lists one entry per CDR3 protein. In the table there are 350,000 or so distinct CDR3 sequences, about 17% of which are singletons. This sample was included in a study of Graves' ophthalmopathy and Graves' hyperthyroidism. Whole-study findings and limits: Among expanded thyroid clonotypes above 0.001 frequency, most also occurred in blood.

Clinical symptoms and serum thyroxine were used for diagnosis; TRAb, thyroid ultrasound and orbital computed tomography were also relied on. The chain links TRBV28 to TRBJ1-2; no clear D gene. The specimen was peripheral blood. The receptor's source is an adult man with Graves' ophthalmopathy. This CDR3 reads CASSLPLLTDNYGYTF. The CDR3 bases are TGTGCCAGCAGTTTACCCCTTTTGACGGATAACTATGGCTACACCTTC.